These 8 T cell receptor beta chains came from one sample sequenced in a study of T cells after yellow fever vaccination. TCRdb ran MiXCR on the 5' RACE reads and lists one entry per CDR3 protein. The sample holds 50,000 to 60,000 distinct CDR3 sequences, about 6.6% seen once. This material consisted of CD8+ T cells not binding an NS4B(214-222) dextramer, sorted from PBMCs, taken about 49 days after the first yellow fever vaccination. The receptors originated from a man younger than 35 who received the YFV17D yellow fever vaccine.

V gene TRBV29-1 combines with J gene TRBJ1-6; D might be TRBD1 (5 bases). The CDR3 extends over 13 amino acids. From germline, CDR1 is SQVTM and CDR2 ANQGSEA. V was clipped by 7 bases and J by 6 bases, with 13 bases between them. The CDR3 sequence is CSGQWGVNSPLHF. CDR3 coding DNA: TGCAGCGGACAGTGGGGGGTTAATTCACCCCTCCACTTT.

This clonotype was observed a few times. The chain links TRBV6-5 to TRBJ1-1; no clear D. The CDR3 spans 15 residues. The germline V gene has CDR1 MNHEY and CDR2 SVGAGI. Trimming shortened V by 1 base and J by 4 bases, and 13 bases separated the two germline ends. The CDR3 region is CASSYLSPTSTEAFF. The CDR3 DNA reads TGTGCCAGCAGTTACTTAAGCCCCACCTCCACTGAAGCTTTCTTT.

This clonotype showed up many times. The CDR3 is CASSLEGREQYF. CDR3 nucleotides: TGTGCCAGCAGCTTAGAGGGCCGCGAGCAGTACTTC. The chain joins TRBV7-6 to TRBJ2-7; D is undetermined. Between the trimmed V and J ends, which lost 1 base and 6 bases, there was a span of 7 bases. The CDR3 spans 12 residues. Germline-derived CDR1 and CDR2 are SGHVS and FNYEAQ.

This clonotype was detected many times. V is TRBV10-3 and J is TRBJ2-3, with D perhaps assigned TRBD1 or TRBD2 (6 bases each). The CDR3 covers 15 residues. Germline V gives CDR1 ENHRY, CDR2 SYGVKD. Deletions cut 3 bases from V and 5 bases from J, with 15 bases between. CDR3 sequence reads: CAISEVSGARDTQYF. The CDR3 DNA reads TGTGCCATCAGTGAAGTATCGGGGGCACGAGATACGCAGTATTTT.

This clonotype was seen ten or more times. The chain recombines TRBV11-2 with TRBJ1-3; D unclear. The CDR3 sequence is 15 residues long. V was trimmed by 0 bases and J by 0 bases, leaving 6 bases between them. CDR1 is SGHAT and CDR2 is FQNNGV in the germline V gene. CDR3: CASSLETDSGNTIYF. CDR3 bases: TGTGCCAGCAGCTTAGAAACGGACTCTGGAAACACCATATATTTT.

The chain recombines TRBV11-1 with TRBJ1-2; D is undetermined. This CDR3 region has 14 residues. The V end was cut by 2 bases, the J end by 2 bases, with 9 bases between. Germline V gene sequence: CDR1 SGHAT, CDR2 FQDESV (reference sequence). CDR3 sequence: CASSLRGFNYGYTF. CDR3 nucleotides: TGTGCCAGCAGCTTACGTGGGTTCAACTATGGCTACACCTTC.

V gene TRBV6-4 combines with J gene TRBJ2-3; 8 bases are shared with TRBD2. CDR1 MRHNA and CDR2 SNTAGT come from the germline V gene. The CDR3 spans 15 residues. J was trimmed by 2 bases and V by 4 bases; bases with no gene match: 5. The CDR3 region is CASSASGGSTDTQYF. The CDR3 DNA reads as TGTGCCAGCAGTGCCAGCGGGGGTTCCACAGATACGCAGTATTTT.

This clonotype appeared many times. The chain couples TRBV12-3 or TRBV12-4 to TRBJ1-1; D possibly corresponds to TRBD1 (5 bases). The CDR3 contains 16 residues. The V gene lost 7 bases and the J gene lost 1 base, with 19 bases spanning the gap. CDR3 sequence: CASNPPPGPRNTEAFF. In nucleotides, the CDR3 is TGTGCCAGCAATCCTCCGCCGGGACCCAGGAACACTGAAGCTTTCTTT.